The 21 T cell receptor beta chains given below trace back to one sample, sequenced in a study of blood T cell repertoires in COVID-19 (dated by TCRdb to between 2020 and 2021). Libraries were made using the immunoSEQ multiplex PCR assay. TCRdb took this table from immuneACCESS and kept in-frame rearrangements with V and J called. Such tables lack part of the clones; where checked against another copy, unresolved V genes explain under half of the gap, and the rest is unexplained. The sample has some 170,000 clones on record, about 80% of them singletons. The ten largest account for roughly a fifth of the sample. The sequencing sample was made of peripheral blood. These receptors were collected from a woman aged 80 or over with acute or convalescent COVID-19.

V and J are TRBV7-2 and TRBJ2-7, with 7 bases aligning to TRBD1. The CDR3 is 13 amino acids. The trim removed 3 bases at V and 2 bases at J, leaving 1 base unmatched. Germline lookup yields CDR1 SGHTA and CDR2 FQGNSA. The CDR3 is CASSFGQAYEQYF. For the CDR3, the DNA is TGTGCCAGCAGCTTCGGACAGGCCTACGAGCAGTACTTC.

The CDR3 loop reads CASSPQSGIETQYF. For the CDR3, the DNA is TGTGCCAGCAGCCCACAAAGCGGGATTGAGACCCAGTACTTC. The V and J genes are TRBV3-1 (or the pseudogene TRBV3-2) and TRBJ2-5, with 7 nucleotides matching TRBD2. The V segment lost 4 bases and the J segment 5 bases; nucleotides outside the gene matches: 7. Germline V gene lookup returns CDR1 LGHDT and CDR2 YNNKEL (reference sequence). The CDR3 consists of 14 residues.

The chain joins TRBV9 to TRBJ2-7; 8 bases map to TRBD2. The germline V gene has CDR1 SGDLS and CDR2 YYNGEE. V shed 4 bases, J shed 2 bases, and the junction held 8 bases outside the gene matches. The CDR3 covers 15 residues. CDR3 region: CASSSRTSWTYEQYF. CDR3 nucleotides: TGTGCCAGCAGCTCACGGACTAGCTGGACCTACGAGCAGTACTTC.

J is TRBJ2-2 and V is TRBV4-1; weak D call: TRBD2 (5 bases). Germline CDR1 is MGHRA and CDR2 is YSYEKL. The CDR3 sequence is 17 residues long. Deletions cut 1 base from V and 1 base from J, with 13 bases between. CDR3: CASSQVFSAGNTGELFF. The CDR3 DNA reads as TGCGCCAGCAGCCAAGTTTTTTCTGCGGGGAACACCGGGGAGCTGTTTTTT.

The chain uses TRBV3-1 (or the pseudogene TRBV3-2) and TRBJ1-1; D uncertain. The CDR3 contains 13 residues. V was cut by 4 bases and J by 0 bases, with 6 bases left in between. In germline, CDR1 is LGHDT, CDR2 YNNKEL (reference sequence). CDR3 DNA sequence: TGTGCCAGCAGCCGGGCAGTGAACACTGAAGCTTTCTTT. Amino acids: CASSRAVNTEAFF.

This chain connects TRBV11-2 to TRBJ2-3, with 9 bases that match TRBD2. Trimming cost V 4 bases and J 4 bases; bases outside gene matches: 6. CDR1 and CDR2 from the germline V gene are SGHAT and FQNNGV. The CDR3 consists of 15 residues. The CDR3 region is CASSYSGRVADTQYF. CDR3 nucleotide sequence: TGTGCCAGCAGCTATAGCGGGAGAGTGGCAGATACGCAGTATTTT.

J is TRBJ1-2 and V is TRBV19; D not resolved. The CDR3 length is 12 residues. CDR1 and CDR2 from the germline V gene are LNHDA and SQIVND (reference sequence). V lost 3 bases, J lost 5 bases, and 7 bases lay in between. CDR3 nucleotides: TGTGCCAGTAGTATGTCGGGGTATGGCTACACCTTC. Protein sequence: CASSMSGYGYTF.

This clone was seen only once. V is TRBV27 and J is TRBJ1-2; D ambiguous. Germline values: CDR1 MNHEY, CDR2 SMNVEV (reference sequence). The CDR3 has 14 amino acids. Trimming took off 8 bases at V and 3 bases at J, with 16 bases between the two ends. CDR3 in DNA: TGTGCCAGCGCCCGGTTCGCTCAGGACTATGGCTACACCTTC. Its protein product is CASARFAQDYGYTF.

This clone was recorded only once. The rearrangement links TRBV27 to TRBJ2-3; 7 bases agree with TRBD1. Germline CDR1 MNHEY, CDR2 SMNVEV (reference sequence). The CDR3 spans 13 residues. V trimming: 5 bases; J trimming: 4 bases; junction bases outside the gene matches: 3. CDR3 sequence: CASSVGGADTQYF. CDR3 nucleotide sequence: TGTGCCAGCAGTGTAGGGGGCGCAGATACGCAGTATTTT.

V is TRBV9 and J is TRBJ1-2, with TRBD1 matching 7 bases. The CDR3 covers 14 residues. Per germline, CDR1 SGDLS and CDR2 YYNGEE. Trimming took 1 base from V and 4 from J; bases not matched to a gene: 4. The CDR3 is CASSVLTGPYGYTF. Here the CDR3 DNA reads TGTGCCAGCAGCGTACTGACAGGGCCCTATGGCTACACCTTC.

The rearrangement links TRBV5-1 to TRBJ1-1; D is possibly TRBD1 (6 bases). In germline, CDR1 is SGHRS, CDR2 YFSETQ. V lost 0 bases and J lost 9, with 21 bases in between. CDR3 length: 16 amino acids. Here the CDR3 DNA reads TGCGCCAGCAGCTTGGCGCAGTCAGGGGAAACATCTAAAGCTTTCTTT. It translates to CASSLAQSGETSKAFF.

V and J are TRBV24-1 and TRBJ2-5, with D tentatively TRBD1 (7 bases). CDR3 length: 14 amino acids. The V and J ends lost 3 bases and 4 bases respectively, with 11 bases between them. The V gene's germline CDR1 is KGHDR and CDR2 SFDVKD. CDR3 bases: TGTGCCACCAGTGATCACAGGGGAGGAGAGACCCAGTACTTC. This gives the protein CATSDHRGGETQYF.

The chain joins TRBV5-1 to TRBJ2-5; D ambiguous. Germline loops: CDR1 SGHRS, CDR2 YFSETQ. The ends were cut back, 6 bases at V and 4 bases at J, with 13 bases in the middle. The CDR3 contains 13 residues. The CDR3 DNA is TGCGCCAGCAACTCTGGTAACAGAGAGACCCAGTACTTC. Translating gives CASNSGNRETQYF.

This clone turned up a few times. The gene calls are TRBV6-2 or TRBV6-3 and TRBJ2-3, with TRBD1 matching 8 bases. The CDR3 contains 15 residues. Germline CDR1 and CDR2: MNHEY and SVGEGT. After removal of 4 bases from V and 2 bases from J, the junction contained 5 bases not matched to a gene. CDR3 loop: CASSSRDRPTDTQYF. The CDR3 DNA reads TGTGCCAGCAGTTCGCGGGACAGGCCCACAGATACGCAGTATTTT.

This clone was counted only a few times. The V call is TRBV28, the J call TRBJ2-7; the match to TRBD1 covers 7 bases. Trimming removed 5 bases from V and 1 base from J; junction bases left unmatched: 11. The germline gives CDR1 MDHEN, CDR2 SYDVKM. CDR3 length equals 16 residues. The CDR3 coding sequence is TGTGCCAGCAGTCAATCGACAGGGAAGCCATCCTACGAGCAGTACTTC. This sequence encodes CASSQSTGKPSYEQYF.

V gene TRBV3-1 (or the pseudogene TRBV3-2) combines with J gene TRBJ2-1, with TRBD2 identical over 14 bases. The germline V gene has CDR1 LGHDT and CDR2 YNNKEL (reference sequence). This CDR3 region has 16 residues. Losses at the gene ends were 4 bases for V and 6 bases for J; bases not matched to a gene: 5. CDR3 protein: CASSPAGLAGANEQFF. CDR3 in DNA: TGTGCCAGCAGCCCCGCGGGACTAGCGGGAGCCAATGAGCAGTTCTTC.

The sample holds one count of this clone. CDR3 protein: CASSNSRLAGGGTGELFF. The CDR3 region has the DNA TGTGCCAGCAGCAACTCGAGACTAGCGGGAGGAGGCACCGGGGAGCTGTTTTTT. The chain employs TRBV21-1 and TRBJ2-2; the DNA was not used to check the table's D call, TRBD2. TRBV21-1 is recorded as a pseudogene. The CDR3 length is 18 residues.

V usage is TRBV7-2 and J usage is TRBJ2-5; the D is unclear. The length of the CDR3 is 13 residues. The germline V gene encodes CDR1 SGHTA and CDR2 FQGNSA. Trimming removed 2 bases from V and 2 bases from J, with 6 bases in between. For the CDR3, the DNA is TGTGCCAGCAGCTTACGCCTACAAGAGACCCAGTACTTC. Its protein is CASSLRLQETQYF.

The V gene is TRBV11-3, the J gene TRBJ2-7; TRBD1 is a possible D gene (6 bases). In germline, CDR1 is SGHNT, CDR2 YENEEA. The CDR3 has 14 amino acids. The V end was cut by 0 bases, the J end by 4 bases, with 10 bases between. CDR3 DNA: TGTGCCAGCAGCTTAGATGGACAGTTATACGAGCAGTACTTC. As protein: CASSLDGQLYEQYF.

CDR3 bases: TGTGCCATCCCAGGACTAGCGGGACCGAACACCGGGGAGCTGTTTTTT. Protein product: CAIPGLAGPNTGELFF. The chain links TRBV7-9 to TRBJ2-2; 12 bases are a match to TRBD2. Trimming cost V 10 bases and J 0 bases; bases outside gene matches: 6. Germline-derived CDR1 and CDR2 are SEHNR and FQNEAQ (reference sequence). The CDR3 is made up of 16 amino acids.

The V and J genes are TRBV5-6 and TRBJ2-7; 8 nucleotides line up with TRBD2. The length of the CDR3 is 15 residues. The junction had 6 bases not matched to a gene; V was cut back by 4 bases and J by 0 bases. The germline gives CDR1 SGHDT, CDR2 YYEEEE. The DNA for the CDR3 is TGTGCCAGCAGCGGGATAGCGGGATCCTCCTACGAGCAGTACTTC. Amino acid sequence: CASSGIAGSSYEQYF.